This record concerns one T cell receptor beta chain sequence. In its sample, this clonotype was seen many times. Its antigen is not yet known. No base-level quality is on record; no much larger clone is a single base apart. This sample was taken from a study of regulatory T cells in long-lasting Graves disease (dated by TCRdb to the early 2020s). In terms of the full investigation: In the newly diagnosed Graves' disease group, patients had been taking antithyroid drugs for less than 3 months. The study was registered as a clinical trial and conducted in China. A total of 35 or so samples underwent TCR sequencing: about 13 from persistent and about 20 from newly diagnosed Graves' disease patients. This study used TCR sequencing and RNA sequencing of peripheral blood to compare persistent Graves' disease patients against newly diagnosed Graves' disease patients.

The sample's time point label, decoded: newly diagnosed GD, antithyroid drugs for less than 3 months. For both TCR sequencing and RNA sequencing, RNA was extracted from PBMCs in TRIzol. Graves' disease was diagnosed according to American Thyroid Association guidelines. Patients for the study were recruited at an endocrinology department in Xi'an, China. From each patient, 7.5 to 9.5 milliliters of peripheral blood was collected into an EDTA anticoagulant tube. Ficoll Paque Plus density gradient separation was used to isolate PBMCs, and no further T cell sorting was performed. An Agilent 2100 Bioanalyzer and agarose gel were used to check RNA quality, while a NanoDrop 2000 measured RNA concentration. Study-wide conclusions, independent of this receptor: Preferential use of TRBV28, TRBJ1-2 and TRBJ2-5 was observed in persistent disease, whereas TRBV20-1 and TRBJ2-1 were favored in newly diagnosed disease. Sequencing and analysis were restricted to the TCR beta chain. Compared with newly diagnosed patients, patients with persistent Graves' disease had lower TCR Shannon entropy and fewer highly expanded clones, which suggests clonal expansion. Persistent patients shared more public clonotypes among themselves (more than 2,500) than newly diagnosed patients did (about 900). The authors noted that the small sample size was a limitation that may lower accuracy. The study examined only peripheral blood because the primary lesion, thyroid tissue, could not be accessed.

The germline V gene encodes CDR1 DFQATT and CDR2 SNEGSKA (reference sequence). From the cysteine up to the phenylalanine, the CDR3 has a length of 13 residues. Just CDR3 DNA is preserved here, 39 bases in frame from base 1. V is shortened by 2 bases, J by 0 bases, and the region joining them spans 6 bases. Libraries came from multiplex PCR. TCRdb shows the sequencer as Illumina HiSeq 4000. CDR3 regions were amplified by Arm-PCR with iRepertoire HTBI primers to construct TCR beta libraries. Before sequencing, the PCR products went through gel purification. In the source study's methods: Gene usage analysis of CDR3 amino acid clonotypes used the 60 to 80 TRBV and about 15 TRBJ segments found across samples. COPE and FqMerger were used to merge the filtered high-quality paired reads into contigs. BLAST was used to align contigs to IMGT TRBV, TRBD and TRBJ reference genes, and CDR3 was defined according to IMGT. Any clonotype with a frequency above 0.1% was counted as a highly expanded clone. Shannon entropy was used to measure repertoire diversity, and the Gini coefficient was used to measure V-J evenness. Public clonotypes were defined as clonotypes shared by more than one individual. TCRdb applied fastp at Q25 and MiXCR to the public reads, then kept only in-frame beta chains. Entries are consolidated by CDR3 protein sequence, retaining the most common genes and DNA. These V and J calls originate from TCRdb's pipeline instead of the authors' own analysis. The sample data list around 250,000 distinct CDR3 sequences, and about 18% of these were observed just once. 14% of the sample is held by the ten biggest clonotypes.

The same data also contributed to another study, on T cells in Graves' hyperthyroidism and ophthalmopathy. The second study, in turn, reports: Graves' hyperthyroidism was defined as stable when no progression to ophthalmopathy occurred over 18 months of follow-up. Hyperthyroidism patients were newly diagnosed, with disease duration under 2 months, and aged 18 to 65 years. Any patient with an uncontrolled infection, another autoimmune disease, pregnancy or lactation was excluded. Clinical symptoms, serum thyroxine and TRAb, thyroid ultrasound, and orbital computed tomography formed the basis for the diagnoses. The first round of RT-PCR for the TCR CDR3 was performed with the HTBI primer set and the Qiagen OneStep RT-PCR kit. Blood samples also contained most of the expanded thyroid clonotypes (frequency above 0.001), which suggests that blood repertoires may reflect thyroid immune responses. In cross-validation, a model built on a 13 V-J signature told ophthalmopathy apart from stable hyperthyroidism with 85% to 90% sensitivity and roughly 81% specificity, and in testing the same model reached 80%/75%. In validation, the model predicted progression to ophthalmopathy a median of roughly 6.2 months before onset, with around 70% sensitivity and roughly 73% specificity. To identify distinguishing TCR V-J signatures, a discovery cohort of around 100 patients was used, comprising under 45 with Graves' ophthalmopathy and under 60 with stable Graves' hyperthyroidism. An independent validation cohort of under 20 hyperthyroidism patients and about 16 patients who later progressed to ophthalmopathy tested prospective prediction of ophthalmopathy. For training and testing, the 100 or so patients in the discovery cohort were randomly divided in a 7:3 ratio. The study also compared thyroid tissue and blood T-cell repertoires from about six Graves' hyperthyroidism patients. After sampling, hyperthyroidism patients received methimazole starting at 30 mg daily, and ophthalmopathy patients received high-dose intravenous methylprednisolone. A second multiplex PCR round built the libraries, followed by size selection and purification. The libraries were sequenced on an Illumina HiSeq2000 using paired-end 100 bp reads. SOAPnuke was used to process the raw data, throwing out any read that contained adapters or uncalled bases, had a mean Phred below 15, or lacked an exact constant-primer or identifier match. High-quality paired reads were merged using COPE v1.2.5, and each unique nucleotide sequence was defined as a clonotype. Clonotypes were aligned to IMGT TRBV, TRBD and TRBJ reference segments using MiTCR v1.1. Analysis was restricted to V-J combinations with a frequency above 0.0001, which covered roughly 99% of repertoires. The TCS score was defined as the ratio of F50 (clonal expansion) to E x V (chaos), calculated using BLOSUM62-based TCRdist between CDR3 peptides within each V-J. Welch's t-statistics and random forest reduced 450 to 600 V-J features to roughly 13, which were used in a naive Bayes classifier (R e1071). No statistical method was used to fix the sample size in advance, and group allocation was not hidden from the investigators. According to the paper, TCR Vbeta CDR3 sequencing was carried out on over 130 peripheral blood samples, which came from 40 to 45 ophthalmopathy, approximately 78 hyperthyroidism and roughly 17 progressor patients.

This TCR came from a woman aged 30 to 39 with Graves disease. Donor details come from another sample of the same person, matched by shared clones. The chain couples TRBV20-1 to TRBJ2-3, with no reliable assignment of the D segment. Sequenced here: peripheral blood mononuclear cells (PBMCs), sampled at new diagnosis, from a patient treated with antithyroid drugs. The CDR3 protein: CSARRTSTDTQYF. The sequence in DNA is TGCAGTGCTAGACGCACTAGCACAGATACGCAGTATTTT.